This record looks at one T cell receptor (beta chain) sequence and its context. The data originate from a study of T cells expressing NK-cell markers. CDR1 and CDR2 (germline): SEHNR, FQNEAQ (reference sequence). The CDR3 has 16 residues. TCRdb reprocessed the 5' RACE reads; each CDR3 protein has one entry and no DNA is given. The specimen's table records approximately 150,000 distinct CDR3 sequences. What was sequenced was blood T cells: a sorted CD56 or NKG2C T cell subset, CD4+ or CD8+ T cells, or bulk PBMC T cells (not recorded which). The V call is TRBV7-9, the J call TRBJ2-1; no DNA is available, so the TRBD2 call from TCRdb remains unchecked. The clonotype comes from a man younger than 35 in good health. The chain's CDR3 is CASSPPPSGSLNEQFF.